The entry below describes one T cell receptor beta chain. Other DNA sequences of this sample code for an identical CDR3. This sample is drawn from a study of blood T cell repertoires in COVID-19. Study summary: In each case, the material was cDNA or gDNA derived from T cells, B-cell-depleted T cells, or PBMCs.

Original data processing: Amplification with reference gene primers provided the estimates of nucleated cell counts. Data came from immunoSEQ multiplex PCR; TCRdb stores just in-frame clones and leaves some out. V and J calls and clone size are given by that table; D and trimming were obtained from the DNA. The top ten hold roughly 7.1% of the sample, which has 250,000 to 350,000 clones, over 75% seen once. Germline-derived CDR1 and CDR2 are SGHNT and YYREEE (reference sequence). The CDR3 totals 16 residues. The V gene end was trimmed by 2 bases and the J gene end by 1 base; junction bases not matched to a gene: 4.

The receptor's source is a woman between 45 and 65 years old who had recovered from COVID-19. Source material: peripheral blood. The rearrangement uses TRBV5-4 and TRBJ2-3; 10 nucleotides agree with TRBD2. CDR3 residues: CASSLGLAGGTDTQYF. In DNA, the CDR3 is TGTGCCAGCAGCTTAGGTCTAGCGGGGGGCACAGATACGCAGTATTTT. Full variable domain (outside the CDR3, taken from reference TRBV5-4 and TRBJ2-3): ETGVTQSPTHLIKTRGQQVTLRCSSQSGHNTVSWYQQALGQGPQFIFQYYREEENGRGNFPPRFSGLQFPNYSSELNVNALELDDSALYLCASSLGLAGGTDTQYFGPGTRLTVL.